The count of the clone carrying this T cell receptor (beta chain) is one. The record originates from a study of blood T cell repertoires in COVID-19. Study at large: Samples of COVID-19 (acute and convalescent) were obtained from the United States, Italy and Spain. Sources were T cells, B-cell-depleted T cells, or PBMCs; the material itself was cDNA or gDNA.

As processed by the authors: Reference gene primers were amplified, and this amplification served to estimate nucleated cell counts. Libraries were prepared by immunoSEQ multiplex PCR; TCRdb keeps only in-frame clonotypes and omits some of them. Clone size and the V and J calls come from that table; the DNA yielded D and trimming. The sample has about 100,000 clones, approximately 80% seen once. This receptor was identified in a woman in her 70s with acute or convalescent COVID-19. The sequenced sample consisted of peripheral blood.

Here the CDR3 reads CASSRERSSYNEQFF. CDR3 bases: TGCGCCAGCAGCCGAGAGCGGAGCTCCTACAATGAGCAGTTCTTC. The genes are TRBV5-1 and TRBJ2-1; possibly TRBD2 for D (5 bases). V lost 4 bases and J 0 bases, leaving 11 bases between the germline ends. Germline V gene lookup returns CDR1 SGHRS and CDR2 YFSETQ. This CDR3 has 15 residues.